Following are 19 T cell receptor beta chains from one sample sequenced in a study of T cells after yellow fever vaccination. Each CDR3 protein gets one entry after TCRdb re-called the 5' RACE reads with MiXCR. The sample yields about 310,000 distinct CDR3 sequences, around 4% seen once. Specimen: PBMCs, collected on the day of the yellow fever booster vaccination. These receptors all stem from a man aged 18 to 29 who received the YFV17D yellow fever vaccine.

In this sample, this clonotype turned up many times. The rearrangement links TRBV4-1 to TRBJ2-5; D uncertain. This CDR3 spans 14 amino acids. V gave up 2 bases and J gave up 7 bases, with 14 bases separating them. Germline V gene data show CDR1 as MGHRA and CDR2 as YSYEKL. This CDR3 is CASSQSTNMGTQYF. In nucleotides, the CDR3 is TGCGCCAGCAGCCAATCGACGAATATGGGGACCCAGTACTTC.

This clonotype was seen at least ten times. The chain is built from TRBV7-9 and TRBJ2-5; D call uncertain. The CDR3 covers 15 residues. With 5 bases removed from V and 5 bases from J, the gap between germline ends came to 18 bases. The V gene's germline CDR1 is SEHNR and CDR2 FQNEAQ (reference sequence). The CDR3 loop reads CASSQPLAYVETQYF. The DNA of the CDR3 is TGTGCCAGCAGCCAACCGTTGGCGTATGTGGAGACCCAGTACTTC.

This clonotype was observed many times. The CDR3, as DNA: TGTGCCAGCAGCCAAGGGAGTGGATGGGTTAGAGACACTGAAGCTTTCTTT. This codes for CASSQGSGWVRDTEAFF. This sequence joins TRBV4-2 and TRBJ1-1; D remains ambiguous. The CDR3 covers 17 residues. V lost 1 base to trimming and J lost 3 bases, with 18 bases between them. Germline CDR1 and CDR2: LGHNA and YNFKEQ.

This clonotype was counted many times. CDR3 in amino acids: CASSSTPVGYGYTF. CDR3 sequence (DNA): TGTGCCAGCAGCTCAACCCCGGTCGGCTATGGCTACACCTTC. V gene TRBV7-2 combines with J gene TRBJ1-2, with no clear D. This CDR3 has 14 amino acids. V gave up 4 bases and J gave up 4 bases, with 13 bases separating them. The germline V gene encodes CDR1 SGHTA and CDR2 FQGNSA.

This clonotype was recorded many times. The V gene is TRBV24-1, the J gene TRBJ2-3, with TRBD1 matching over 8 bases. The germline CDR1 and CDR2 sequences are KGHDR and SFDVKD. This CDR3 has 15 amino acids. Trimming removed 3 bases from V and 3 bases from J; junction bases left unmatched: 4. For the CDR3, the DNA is TGTGCCACCAGTGATGCAGGACAGGGAACAGATACGCAGTATTTT. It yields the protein CATSDAGQGTDTQYF.

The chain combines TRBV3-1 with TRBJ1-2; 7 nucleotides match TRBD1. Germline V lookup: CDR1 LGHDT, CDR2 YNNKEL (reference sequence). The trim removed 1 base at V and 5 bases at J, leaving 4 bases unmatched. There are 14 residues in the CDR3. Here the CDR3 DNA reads TGTGCCAGCAGCCAAGTTCGGGGACAGTATGGCTACACCTTC. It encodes CASSQVRGQYGYTF.

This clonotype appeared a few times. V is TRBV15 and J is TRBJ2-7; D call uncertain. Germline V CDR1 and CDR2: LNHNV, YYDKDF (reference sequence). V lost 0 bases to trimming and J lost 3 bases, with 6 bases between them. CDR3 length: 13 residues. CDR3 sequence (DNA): TGTGCCACCAGCAGAGAGGGTAACTACGAGCAGTACGTC. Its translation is CATSREGNYEQYV.

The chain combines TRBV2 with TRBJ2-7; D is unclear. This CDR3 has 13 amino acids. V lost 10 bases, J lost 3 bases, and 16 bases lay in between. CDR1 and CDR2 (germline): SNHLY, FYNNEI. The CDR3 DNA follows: TGTGCCATGCAAGACAAGGATATCTACGAGCAGTACTTC. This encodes CAMQDKDIYEQYF.

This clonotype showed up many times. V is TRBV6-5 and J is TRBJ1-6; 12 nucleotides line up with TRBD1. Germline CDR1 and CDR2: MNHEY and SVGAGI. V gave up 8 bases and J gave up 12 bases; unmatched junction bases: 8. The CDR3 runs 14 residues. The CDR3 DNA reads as TGTGCCAGCGGACCCCGGGACAGGGGGCGACCCCTCCACTTT. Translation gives CASGPRDRGRPLHF.

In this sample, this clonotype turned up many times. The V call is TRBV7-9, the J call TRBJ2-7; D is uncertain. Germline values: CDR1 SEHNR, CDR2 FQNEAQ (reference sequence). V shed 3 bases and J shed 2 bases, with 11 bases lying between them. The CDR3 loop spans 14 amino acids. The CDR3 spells CASSLAQAPYEQYF. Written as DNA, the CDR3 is TGTGCCAGCAGCTTGGCCCAGGCCCCCTACGAGCAGTACTTC.

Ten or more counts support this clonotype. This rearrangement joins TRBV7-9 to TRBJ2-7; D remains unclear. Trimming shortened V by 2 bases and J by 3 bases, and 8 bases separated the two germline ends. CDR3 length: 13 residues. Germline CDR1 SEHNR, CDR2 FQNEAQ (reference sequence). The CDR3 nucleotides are TGTGCCAGCAGCTTATTCTCAAGCTACGAGCAGTACTTC. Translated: CASSLFSSYEQYF.

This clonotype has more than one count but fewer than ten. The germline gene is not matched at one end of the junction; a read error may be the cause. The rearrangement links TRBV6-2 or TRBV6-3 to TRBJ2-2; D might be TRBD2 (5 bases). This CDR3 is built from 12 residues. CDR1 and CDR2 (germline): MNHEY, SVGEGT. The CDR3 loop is CASSRRTGEMFF. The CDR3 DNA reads TGTGCCAGCAGCCGAAGAACCGGGGAGATGTTTTTT.

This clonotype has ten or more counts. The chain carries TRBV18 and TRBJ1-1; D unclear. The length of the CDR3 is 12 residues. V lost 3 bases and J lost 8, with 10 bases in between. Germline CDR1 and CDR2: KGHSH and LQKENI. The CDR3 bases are TGTGCCAGCTCACCGCAATTAAACGAAGCTTTCTTT. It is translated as CASSPQLNEAFF.

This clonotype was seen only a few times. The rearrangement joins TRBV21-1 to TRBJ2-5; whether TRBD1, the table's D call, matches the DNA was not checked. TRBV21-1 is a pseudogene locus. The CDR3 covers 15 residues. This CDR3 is CASSNRPEYQETQYF. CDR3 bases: TGTGCCAGCAGCAACCGCCCAGAGTACCAAGAGACCCAGTACTTC.

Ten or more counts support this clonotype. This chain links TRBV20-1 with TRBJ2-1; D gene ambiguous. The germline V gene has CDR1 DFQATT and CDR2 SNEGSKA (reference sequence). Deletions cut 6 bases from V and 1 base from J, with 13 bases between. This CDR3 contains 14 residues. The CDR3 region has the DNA TGCAGTGCACGCGGCGGACGTTCCTACAATGAGCAGTTCTTC. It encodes CSARGGRSYNEQFF.

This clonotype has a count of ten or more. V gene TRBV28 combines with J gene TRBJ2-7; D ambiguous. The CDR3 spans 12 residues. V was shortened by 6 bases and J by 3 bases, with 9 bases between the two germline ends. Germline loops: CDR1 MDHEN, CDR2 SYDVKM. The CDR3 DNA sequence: TGTGCCAGCAGCCAATTACGCTACGAGCAGTACGTC. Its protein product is CASSQLRYEQYV.

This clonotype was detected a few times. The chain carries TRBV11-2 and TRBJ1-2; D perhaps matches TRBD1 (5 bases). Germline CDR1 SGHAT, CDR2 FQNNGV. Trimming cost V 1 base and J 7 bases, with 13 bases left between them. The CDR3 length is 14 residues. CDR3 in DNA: TGTGCCAGCAGCTTAGTTGGGACTCCCGGTGGCTACACCTTC. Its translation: CASSLVGTPGGYTF.

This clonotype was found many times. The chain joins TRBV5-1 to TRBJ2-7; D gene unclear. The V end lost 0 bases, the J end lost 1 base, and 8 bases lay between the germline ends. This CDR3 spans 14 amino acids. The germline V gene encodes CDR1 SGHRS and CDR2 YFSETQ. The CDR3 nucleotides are TGCGCCAGCAGCTTGGTCGTGGGGTCCTACGAGCAGTACTTC. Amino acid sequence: CASSLVVGSYEQYF.

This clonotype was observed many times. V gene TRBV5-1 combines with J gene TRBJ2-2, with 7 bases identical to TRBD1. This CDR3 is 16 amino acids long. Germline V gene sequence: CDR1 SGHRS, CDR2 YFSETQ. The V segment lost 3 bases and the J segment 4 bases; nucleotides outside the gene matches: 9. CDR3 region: CASSSNDRDGTGELFF. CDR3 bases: TGCGCCAGCAGCTCGAACGACAGGGATGGCACCGGGGAGCTGTTTTTT.